Following are 19 T cell receptor beta chains from one sample sequenced in a study of CD8 T cells in Susac syndrome. It was with random hexamers that roughly 0.5 to 1 ug RNA was reverse transcribed. TCRdb processed the immunoSEQ multiplex PCR reads anew with MiXCR; each CDR3 protein has one entry. Of roughly 140,000 distinct CDR3 sequences listed, 94% are singletons. Sequencing input: CD8+ T cells from PBMCs. The source is a human donor in good health.

V gene TRBV3-1 combines with J gene TRBJ2-1, with 8 bases identical to TRBD2. The CDR3 sequence is 16 residues long. CDR1 LGHDT and CDR2 YNNKEL come from the germline V gene (reference sequence). V dropped 1 base and J dropped 8; count of bases not matched to a gene: 10. In nucleotides, the CDR3 is TGTGCCAGCAGCCAAGGGGCCAGCGGGAGTGTCGATGAGCAGTTCTTC. As protein: CASSQGASGSVDEQFF.

This rearrangement joins TRBV27 to TRBJ2-3; possibly TRBD2 for D (5 bases). The CDR3 is 14 amino acids. Germline V gene data show CDR1 as MNHEY and CDR2 as SMNVEV (reference sequence). V lost 8 bases and J 1 base, leaving 13 bases between the germline ends. Here the CDR3 reads CASSWGSGTDTQYF. CDR3 DNA sequence: TGTGCCAGCTCCTGGGGTAGCGGCACAGATACGCAGTATTTT.

The gene calls are TRBV4-3 and TRBJ2-7, with D tentatively TRBD2 (6 bases). This CDR3 contains 14 residues. Germline CDR1 reads LGHNA; CDR2 reads YSLEER. The ends were cut back, 4 bases at V and 7 bases at J, with 17 bases in the middle. In DNA form, the CDR3 reads TGCGCCAGCAGCCGAGAACCGGCGGGACGAGAGCAGTACTTC. Translated: CASSREPAGREQYF.

The chain links TRBV9 to TRBJ2-1; maybe TRBD1 (6 bases). The CDR3 is 15 residues long. Germline CDR1 SGDLS, CDR2 YYNGEE. V lost 4 bases and J lost 7, with 18 bases in between. The CDR3 DNA reads TGTGCCAGCAGCTCCCTAGTGGGGGCGCGAAATGAGCAGTTCTTC. It yields the protein CASSSLVGARNEQFF.

V is TRBV20-1 and J is TRBJ2-7; the D is unclear. From germline, CDR1 is DFQATT and CDR2 SNEGSKA (reference sequence). The CDR3 extends over 13 amino acids. The ends were cut back, 6 bases at V and 0 bases at J, with 12 bases in the middle. Here the CDR3 DNA reads TGCAGTGCAATCGACGGTAGCTCCTACGAGCAGTACTTC. As protein: CSAIDGSSYEQYF.

The rearrangement links TRBV27 to TRBJ2-7; D may be TRBD2 (5 bases). Trimming left V 4 bases short and J 3 bases short, with 10 bases between. Germline CDR1 MNHEY, CDR2 SMNVEV (reference sequence). The CDR3 is made up of 13 amino acids. The DNA for the CDR3 is TGTGCCAGCAGTTACGGACTGGGCTACGAGCAGTACTTC. This gives the protein CASSYGLGYEQYF.

The genes are TRBV13 and TRBJ2-7; D not certain. Germline V gene data show CDR1 as PRHDT and CDR2 as FYEKMQ (reference sequence). The CDR3 is made up of 13 amino acids. The V end was cut by 3 bases, the J end by 3 bases, with 9 bases between. The CDR3 sequence is CASSFQPDYEQYF. The CDR3 DNA reads as TGTGCCAGCAGCTTCCAACCCGACTACGAGCAGTACTTC.

This chain links TRBV19 with TRBJ2-7, with 10 bases aligning to TRBD2. Per the germline V gene, CDR1 is LNHDA and CDR2 is SQIVND (reference sequence). The CDR3 has 14 residues. Trimming at V came to 3 bases and at J to 4 bases, leaving 3 bases not matched to a gene. Here the CDR3 reads CASSMLAGDYEQYF. The CDR3 bases are TGTGCCAGTAGTATGCTAGCGGGAGATTACGAGCAGTACTTC.

The sample holds one count of this clonotype. DNA for the CDR3: TGTGCCAGCACTCCCTACCGCGGGAGTCAAGAGACCCAGTACTTC. Protein: CASTPYRGSQETQYF. This chain uses TRBV27 with TRBJ2-5; 7 bases line up with TRBD2. The germline CDR1 and CDR2 sequences are MNHEY and SMNVEV (reference sequence). Unmatched junction bases numbered 10, after V lost 7 bases and J lost 2 bases. The CDR3 consists of 15 residues.

The genes are TRBV4-3 and TRBJ1-5, with TRBD1 identical over 8 bases. CDR1 and CDR2 from the germline V gene are LGHNA and YSLEER. V lost 4 bases, J lost 7 bases, and 6 bases stayed unmatched. The CDR3 contains 14 residues. The CDR3 bases are TGCGCCAGCAGCCCGGACAGGGCAACCCAGCCCCAGCATTTT. Translation: CASSPDRATQPQHF.

There are a few counts of this clonotype. The chain uses TRBV6-5 and TRBJ2-1, with D maybe TRBD2 (5 bases). Germline CDR1 MNHEY, CDR2 SVGAGI. With 2 bases removed from V and 6 bases from J, the gap between germline ends came to 5 bases. The CDR3 totals 12 residues. CDR3 in amino acids: CASSYEGNEQFF. The CDR3 region has the DNA TGTGCCAGCAGTTACGAGGGCAATGAGCAGTTCTTC.

The chain recombines TRBV9 with TRBJ1-2; no firm D call. V gave up 0 bases and J gave up 5 bases, with 14 bases separating them. The CDR3 has 15 amino acids. Germline-derived CDR1 and CDR2 are SGDLS and YYNGEE. CDR3 bases: TGTGCCAGCAGCGTAGCTCTAACGGAGTTATATGGCTACACCTTC. It codes for CASSVALTELYGYTF.

This clonotype was seen only a few times. CDR3 amino acids: CASSLQGGDTQYF. The CDR3 region has the DNA TGTGCCAGCAGTTTGCAGGGTGGAGATACGCAGTATTTT. This chain joins TRBV27 and TRBJ2-3; possibly TRBD1 for D (5 bases). Trimming removed 3 bases from V and 5 bases from J, with 9 bases in between. This CDR3 has 13 amino acids. Germline CDR1 and CDR2: MNHEY and SMNVEV (reference sequence).

This sequence joins TRBV4-3 and TRBJ2-3, with no clear D. There are 16 residues in the CDR3. V was clipped by 0 bases and J by 0 bases, with 10 bases between them. Germline loops: CDR1 LGHNA, CDR2 YSLEER. The CDR3 here is CASSQEGYPSTDTQYF. As DNA, the CDR3 is TGCGCCAGCAGCCAAGAGGGCTACCCTAGCACAGATACGCAGTATTTT.

The chain has TRBV29-1 and TRBJ2-2; D might be TRBD1 (6 bases). V was shortened by 7 bases and J by 5 bases, with 14 bases between the two germline ends. The germline V gene has CDR1 SQVTM and CDR2 ANQGSEA. This CDR3 has 13 amino acids. This CDR3 is CSGTRGSTGELFF. DNA of the CDR3: TGCAGCGGTACCAGGGGCAGTACCGGGGAGCTGTTTTTT.

V gene TRBV5-4 combines with J gene TRBJ2-7, with D perhaps given as TRBD1 or TRBD2 (5 bases each). This CDR3 region has 11 residues. Trimming cost V 4 bases and J 5 bases, with 7 bases left between them. CDR1 and CDR2 (germline): SGHNT, YYREEE (reference sequence). DNA for the CDR3: TGTGCCAGCAGCGGGGACGACGAGCAGTACTTC. This encodes CASSGDDEQYF.

V usage is TRBV9 and J usage is TRBJ2-1; D not resolved. Germline values: CDR1 SGDLS, CDR2 YYNGEE. V dropped 3 bases and J dropped 8 bases, with 15 bases sitting between them. The CDR3 has 14 residues. CDR3 region: CASSAEYLSYEQFF. The CDR3 DNA reads TGTGCCAGCAGCGCAGAGTACTTATCCTATGAGCAGTTCTTC.

The chain joins TRBV29-1 to TRBJ1-1, with TRBD1 matching 8 bases. Germline lookup yields CDR1 SQVTM and CDR2 ANQGSEA. The ends lost 7 bases at V and 2 bases at J; junction bases unmatched: 12. CDR3 length: 15 amino acids. Here the CDR3 reads CSGLPGGSPNTEAFF. CDR3 nucleotide sequence: TGCAGCGGTCTTCCAGGGGGCTCGCCAAACACTGAAGCTTTCTTT.

The chain employs TRBV11-2 and TRBJ2-5; D is ambiguous. Per germline, CDR1 SGHAT and CDR2 FQNNGV. This CDR3 spans 13 amino acids. Trimming left V 5 bases short and J 4 bases short, with 11 bases between. CDR3 region: CASSLTAVETQYF. The DNA of the CDR3 is TGTGCCAGCAGCCTGACTGCTGTAGAGACCCAGTACTTC.